This TCR beta chain comes out of a study of technical replicates of blood from a handful of donors. Generated by immunoSEQ multiplex PCR, the TCRdb table keeps only in-frame clones and is missing some. The sample consists of tens of thousands of clones, 80% to 95% of them appearing once. Germline V gene sequence: CDR1 LNHDA, CDR2 SQIVND (reference sequence). J was trimmed by 3 bases and V by 3 bases; bases with no gene match: 5. The CDR3 is made up of 15 amino acids. The chain uses TRBV19 and TRBJ1-1; 9 bases are a match to TRBD1. Material for sequencing was T cells isolated from PBMCs. The sequence was obtained from a human donor in good health. CDR3 region: CASSIHRGLYTEAFF. The CDR3 bases are TGTGCCAGTAGTATCCACAGGGGGCTATACACTGAAGCTTTCTTT.